The sequence of this T cell receptor (beta chain) was determined in a study of blood T cells in healthy people across ages. Then a second PCR, running about 6 to 11 cycles, was carried out with a sample-barcoded 5' primer and a J-beta primer mix. TCRdb re-called the 5' RACE reads with MiXCR, one entry per CDR3 protein. The table has fewer than 2 million distinct CDR3 sequences, 39% seen once; the top ten hold roughly 23%. The clonotype was recovered from a human donor in good health. Sequences were obtained from blood.

In nucleotides, the CDR3 is TGTGCCAGCAGCTTAGGGCGGGAATCAGATACGCAGTATTTT. Amino acids: CASSLGRESDTQYF. This rearrangement joins TRBV7-3 to TRBJ2-3, with D perhaps matching TRBD2 (6 bases). The germline V and J ends were trimmed by 2 bases and 4 bases, with 10 bases remaining between them. This CDR3 is 14 amino acids long. Germline V lookup: CDR1 SGHTA, CDR2 FQGTGA.